The rows below give T cell receptor beta chains drawn from one sample of a study of blood T cell repertoires in COVID-19. Libraries were prepared by immunoSEQ multiplex PCR; TCRdb keeps only in-frame clonotypes and omits some of them. This table has over 200,000 clones, 80% to 90% appearing once. The sequenced material came from PBMCs or T cells enriched from blood (not recorded which). These receptors were taken from a young woman who had been exposed to COVID-19. Each CDR3 is given with its conserved first and last residue. A D gene is named only where the DNA matches it firmly.

>TRBV29-1|TRBJ2-1|.
TGCAGCGCCGAGGGTCGAACTAGCAATGAGCAGTTCTTC
CSAEGRTSNEQFF
>TRBV29-1|TRBJ2-7|.
TGCAGCGTTGGCCAGCCGCGGACTCCGAGCTCCTACGAGCAGTACTTC
CSVGQPRTPSSYEQYF
>TRBV27|TRBJ2-7|TRBD2
TGTGCCAGCAGTTATAGCGGGGTAACCTACGAGCAGTACTTC
CASSYSGVTYEQYF
>TRBV28|TRBJ2-7|TRBD2
TGTGCCAGCAGCTGGGGACTAGCGATTGAATACGAGCAGTACTTC
CASSWGLAIEYEQYF
>TRBV7-9|TRBJ1-1|.
TGTGCCAGCAGCTTATATCAGCCGGGCACTGAAGCTTTCTTT
CASSLYQPGTEAFF
>TRBV24-1|TRBJ2-3|.
TGTGCCACCCACAGGGAGGATACGCAGTATTTT
CATHREDTQYF
>TRBV5-4|TRBJ2-1|.
TGTGCCAGCAGCAACCCCGGGAGCAGCTCCTACAATGAGCAGTTCTTC
CASSNPGSSSYNEQFF
>TRBV5-1|TRBJ2-1|TRBD1
TGCGCCAGCAGCTTAGAGGTTACAGGGGCGAACTACAATGAGCAGTTCTTC
CASSLEVTGANYNEQFF
>TRBV11-3|TRBJ1-1|.
TGTGCCAGCAGCTCCCCTCCGGCCCCCAAAGGGGTTTTCGCTGAAGCTTTCTTT
CASSSPPAPKGVFAEAFF
>TRBV7-9|TRBJ2-5|.
TGTGCCAGCAGCTTAGTGCAGCGCACACAAGAGACCCAGTACTTC
CASSLVQRTQETQYF
>TRBV7-9|TRBJ2-7|TRBD1
TGTGCCAGCAGCGTAGGGACAGGGAGTACCCGTCCTTACGAGCAGTACTTC
CASSVGTGSTRPYEQYF
>TRBV19|TRBJ1-6|TRBD1
TGTGCCAGTAGTACAACAGGGGTGAATTCACCCCTCCACTTT
CASSTTGVNSPLHF
>TRBV9|TRBJ2-7|.
TGTGCCAGCAGCGTAGGGGGCAGGTCACTTGACTACGAGCAGTACTTC
CASSVGGRSLDYEQYF
>TRBV2|TRBJ2-3|.
TGTGCCAGCGGGCGGGGCGGAAGCACAGATACGCAGTATTTT
CASGRGGSTDTQYF